The clone carrying this T cell receptor beta chain was observed once. Losses at the gene ends were 0 bases for V and 7 bases for J; bases not matched to a gene: 2. Germline CDR1 is PRHDT and CDR2 is FYEKMQ (reference sequence). This CDR3 has 14 residues. The record originates from a study of T cell changes during pregnancy in multiple sclerosis. Libraries were prepared by immunoSEQ multiplex PCR; TCRdb keeps only in-frame clonotypes and omits some of them. The sample lists 67,000 or so clones; around 92% were seen once. V and J are TRBV13 and TRBJ1-4, with 7 bases aligning to TRBD1. The sample here was CD8+ T cells from peripheral blood mononuclear cells, taken in the third trimester of pregnancy. This receptor was obtained from a female donor in good health, enrolled as a control in a pregnancy study. The CDR3 loop is CASSLGQGLEKLFF. The CDR3 DNA follows: TGTGCCAGCAGCTTAGGACAGGGGCTTGAAAAACTGTTTTTT.